This TCR beta chain is drawn from a study of blood T cell repertoires in COVID-19. Study summary: Acute-phase and convalescent COVID-19 samples originated in the United States, Italy and Spain. The cDNA or gDNA used as material had been derived from T cells, B-cell-depleted T cells, or PBMCs.

In the source study's methods: Scientists estimated how many nucleated cells there were by amplifying reference gene primers. Using immunoSEQ multiplex PCR, the repertoire was profiled, and TCRdb retains in-frame clones only, with some absent. D and trimming were read from the DNA, whereas the V and J calls and clone size are those reported in that table. This sample has 200,000 to 250,000 clones, with 84% found just once. The ends lost 4 bases at V and 7 bases at J; junction bases unmatched: 7. The CDR3 totals 15 residues. The germline CDR1 and CDR2 sequences are LGHNA and YSLEER. This clonotype originated in a man aged 50-59 years with active or convalescent COVID-19. The specimen was peripheral blood. The chain is built from TRBV4-3 and TRBJ1-6, with 7 bases fitting TRBD1. For the CDR3, the DNA is TGCGCCAGCAGCCGACGGGGCAGGGGGAATTCACCCCTCCACTTT. As protein: CASSRRGRGNSPLHF.